This T cell receptor (beta chain) was profiled in a study of blood T cell repertoires in COVID-19. Study information: Researchers got acute and convalescent COVID-19 samples from the United States, Italy and Spain. In each case, the material was cDNA or gDNA derived from T cells, B-cell-depleted T cells, or PBMCs.

The CDR3 has 16 residues. Germline values: CDR1 SGDLS, CDR2 YYNGEE. Trimming stripped 3 bases from V and 7 bases from J, with 17 bases between. In the study's own analysis: By means of reference gene primer amplification, nucleated cell counts were estimated. This table comes from immunoSEQ multiplex PCR, and its TCRdb copy is limited to in-frame clones, with some not included. V, J and clone size were drawn from that table, and D and trimming were deduced from the DNA. This sample carries roughly 65,000 clones, nearly 85% of them seen once, and the ten largest clones take under 50%. This sequence joins TRBV9 and TRBJ1-6; weak D call: TRBD1 (6 bases). The source is a human donor in a cohort sampled during active COVID-19. Sequenced sample: peripheral blood. The CDR3 bases are TGTGCCAGCAGCGCAGACAGGTCACGTCCGAATTCACCCCTCCACTTT. Its protein product is CASSADRSRPNSPLHF.